Listed below are T cell receptor beta chains from one sample, sequenced in a study of cytomegalovirus exposure and HLA in healthy donors. The data were produced by immunoSEQ multiplex PCR, yet TCRdb's version contains in-frame clones alone and is incomplete. The table records roughly 110,000 clones, around 82% of them present only once. The sample comprised PBMCs. The source of these receptors is a man aged 50 or older in good health and CMV-seronegative. Both conserved end residues are trimmed from each CDR3. Size is stated for part of the rows, as once, few or many counts, or as a class when the clone is expanded.

TRBJ1-3 | NA | TRBV28 | ASALGLSGNTIY
TRBJ2-4 | NA | TRBV19 | ASSIEGLAGGRGKNIQY
TRBJ2-1 | NA | TRBV6-5 | ASRSYNEQF
TRBJ1-6 | NA | TRBV2 | ASKRTGERSPLH
TRBJ1-2 | NA | TRBV6-5 | ASRKLDRSNYGYT
TRBJ1-6 | NA | TRBV6-1 | ASSETGFLSPLH
TRBJ2-1 | NA | TRBV29-1 | SVTGTGLDEQF
TRBJ2-3 | NA | TRBV7-6 | ASSPGFTGLAITDTQY
TRBJ1-2 | NA | TRBV7-2 | ASSLRRSYGYT
TRBJ1-2 | NA | TRBV29-1 | SVPTGEDYGYT
TRBJ1-2 | NA | TRBV6-6 | ASRHRDRELYT
TRBJ1-1 | NA | TRBV27 | ASRLGGTGGLF
TRBJ1-6 | once | TRBV19 | ASSIGQASNSPLH
TRBJ2-7 | few | TRBV5-6 | ASNTGFYEQY
TRBJ2-1 | NA | TRBV18 | ASSPASGDLNEQF
TRBJ1-4 | NA | TRBV19 | ASSIVVGTGMQTNEKLF
TRBJ1-4 | NA | TRBV5-6 | ASSSLQGVKEKLF
TRBJ1-3 | NA | TRBV7-7 | ASSLGGPGNTIY
TRBJ2-1 | NA | TRBV6-6 | ASRVLGSSYNEQF
TRBJ1-4 | NA | TRBV7-2 | ASSRGTNEKLF